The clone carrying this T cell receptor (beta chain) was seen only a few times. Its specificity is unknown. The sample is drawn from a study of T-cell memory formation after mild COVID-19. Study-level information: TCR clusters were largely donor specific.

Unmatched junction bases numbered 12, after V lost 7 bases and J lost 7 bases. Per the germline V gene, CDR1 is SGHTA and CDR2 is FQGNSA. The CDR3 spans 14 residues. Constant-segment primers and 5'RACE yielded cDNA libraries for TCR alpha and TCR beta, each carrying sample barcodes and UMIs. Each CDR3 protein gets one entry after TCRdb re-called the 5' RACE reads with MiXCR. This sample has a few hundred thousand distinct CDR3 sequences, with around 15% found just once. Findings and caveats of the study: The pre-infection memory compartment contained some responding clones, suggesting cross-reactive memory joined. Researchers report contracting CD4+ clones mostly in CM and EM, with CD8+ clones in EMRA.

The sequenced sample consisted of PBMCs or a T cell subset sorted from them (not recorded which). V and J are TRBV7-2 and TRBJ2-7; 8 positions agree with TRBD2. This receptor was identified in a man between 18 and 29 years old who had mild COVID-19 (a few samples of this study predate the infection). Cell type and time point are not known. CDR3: CASTGGTSGREQYF. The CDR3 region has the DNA TGTGCCAGCACGGGGGGGACCTCAGGGAGGGAGCAGTACTTC.